A selection of T cell receptor beta chains follows, all from one sample in a study of cytomegalovirus exposure and HLA in healthy donors. The repertoire was sequenced with immunoSEQ multiplex PCR; TCRdb's copy has only in-frame clones and lacks some. Here the sample spans 80,000 or so clones, just over 70% being singletons. Sequenced sample: PBMCs. The source is a man in his sixties in good health and CMV-seropositive. CDR3s include the opening cysteine and the closing phenylalanine or tryptophan. A D gene is named only where the DNA matches it firmly. A clone size is listed for some rows: how often the clone was seen (once, few, many), or a class if it is expanded.

V gene: TRBV5-1; J gene: TRBJ1-4; clone size: NA; D gene: NA; CDR3 protein: CASSLRGSSNEKLFF; CDR3 DNA: TGCGCCAGCAGCTTGAGGGGAAGCTCTAATGAAAAACTGTTTTTT
V gene: TRBV11-2; J gene: TRBJ1-2; clone size: NA; D gene: NA; CDR3 protein: CASTLLHTSNYGYTF; CDR3 DNA: TGTGCCAGCACCTTACTTCATACATCTAACTATGGCTACACCTTC
V gene: TRBV11-3; J gene: TRBJ2-2; clone size: NA; D gene: TRBD1; CDR3 protein: CASSQGQTSLTGELFF; CDR3 DNA: TGTGCCAGCAGCCAGGGACAGACCTCCCTAACCGGGGAGCTGTTTTTT
V gene: TRBV14; J gene: TRBJ2-3; clone size: NA; D gene: NA; CDR3 protein: CASSPSGADTQYF; CDR3 DNA: TGTGCCAGCAGCCCCTCGGGAGCAGATACGCAGTATTTT
V gene: TRBV28; J gene: TRBJ1-5; clone size: NA; D gene: TRBD1; CDR3 protein: CASSQGGQPQHF; CDR3 DNA: TGTGCCAGCAGTCAGGGGGGTCAGCCCCAGCATTTT
V gene: TRBV5-1; J gene: TRBJ2-7; clone size: NA; D gene: TRBD2; CDR3 protein: CASSPERGASYEQYF; CDR3 DNA: TGCGCCAGCTCACCGGAGCGGGGGGCCTCCTACGAGCAGTACTTC
V gene: TRBV5-1; J gene: TRBJ2-2; clone size: NA; D gene: TRBD2; CDR3 protein: CASSNGTSGGELFF; CDR3 DNA: TGCGCCAGCAGCAACGGGACTAGCGGCGGGGAGCTGTTTTTT
V gene: TRBV11-2; J gene: TRBJ2-7; clone size: few; D gene: NA; CDR3 protein: CASSLLSRAYEQYF; CDR3 DNA: TGTGCCAGCAGCTTATTATCCAGGGCCTACGAGCAGTACTTC
V gene: TRBV9; J gene: TRBJ1-3; clone size: NA; D gene: NA; CDR3 protein: CASSVETYSGNTIYF; CDR3 DNA: TGTGCCAGCAGCGTAGAAACCTACTCTGGAAACACCATATATTTT
V gene: TRBV28; J gene: TRBJ1-1; clone size: NA; D gene: TRBD1; CDR3 protein: CASDRGRTEAFF; CDR3 DNA: TGTGCCAGCGACAGGGGACGCACTGAAGCTTTCTTT
V gene: TRBV4-1; J gene: TRBJ1-5; clone size: NA; D gene: TRBD1; CDR3 protein: CASSPFDRGYSNQPQHF; CDR3 DNA: TGCGCCAGCAGCCCATTCGACAGGGGATATAGCAATCAGCCCCAGCATTTT
V gene: TRBV4-1; J gene: TRBJ2-1; clone size: NA; D gene: TRBD2; CDR3 protein: CASSRQLAGAYNEQFF; CDR3 DNA: TGCGCCAGCAGCCGCCAACTAGCGGGAGCCTACAATGAGCAGTTCTTC
V gene: TRBV6-6; J gene: TRBJ2-7; clone size: NA; D gene: NA; CDR3 protein: CASSLNYEQYF; CDR3 DNA: TGTGCCAGCAGTCTAAACTACGAGCAGTACTTC
V gene: TRBV6-5; J gene: TRBJ2-5; clone size: NA; D gene: NA; CDR3 protein: CASSEHGVRGTQYF; CDR3 DNA: TGTGCCAGCAGTGAACACGGGGTTCGGGGGACCCAGTACTTC
V gene: TRBV6-5; J gene: TRBJ2-7; clone size: NA; D gene: TRBD2; CDR3 protein: CASSYAGGLYEQYF; CDR3 DNA: TGTGCCAGCAGTTACGCGGGGGGCCTCTACGAGCAGTACTTC
V gene: TRBV6-1; J gene: TRBJ1-1; clone size: NA; D gene: TRBD1; CDR3 protein: CASSHGQGAATEAFF; CDR3 DNA: TGTGCCAGCAGCCACGGACAGGGGGCGGCCACTGAAGCTTTCTTT
V gene: TRBV4-1; J gene: TRBJ1-5; clone size: NA; D gene: TRBD1; CDR3 protein: CASSQEAGQGWQPQHF; CDR3 DNA: TGCGCCAGCAGCCAAGAGGCAGGACAGGGGTGGCAGCCCCAGCATTTT
V gene: TRBV28; J gene: TRBJ2-7; clone size: NA; D gene: NA; CDR3 protein: CASSLKQGSYEQYF; CDR3 DNA: TGTGCCAGCAGTTTAAAGCAGGGATCCTACGAGCAGTACTTC
V gene: TRBV2; J gene: TRBJ2-7; clone size: NA; D gene: TRBD1; CDR3 protein: CASSIKGGQGTHEQYF; CDR3 DNA: TGTGCCAGCAGTATAAAGGGGGGACAGGGCACCCACGAGCAGTACTTC
V gene: TRBV6-6; J gene: TRBJ2-7; clone size: NA; D gene: NA; CDR3 protein: CASSYQMEQYF; CDR3 DNA: TGTGCCAGCAGTTACCAAATGGAGCAGTACTTC
V gene: TRBV5-6; J gene: TRBJ1-1; clone size: NA; D gene: NA; CDR3 protein: CASSSTGKAFF; CDR3 DNA: TGTGCCAGCAGCTCCACAGGGAAGGCTTTCTTT
V gene: TRBV6-1; J gene: TRBJ1-5; clone size: NA; D gene: NA; CDR3 protein: CASSGEQLPNQPQHF; CDR3 DNA: TGTGCCAGCAGTGGAGAACAGTTACCCAATCAGCCCCAGCATTTT
V gene: TRBV4-1; J gene: TRBJ2-2; clone size: NA; D gene: NA; CDR3 protein: CASSRQQGQPSGELFF; CDR3 DNA: TGCGCCAGCAGCCGGCAGCAAGGACAGCCAAGCGGGGAGCTGTTTTTT
V gene: TRBV7-8; J gene: TRBJ2-7; clone size: NA; D gene: NA; CDR3 protein: CASSRKTGQLTYEQYF; CDR3 DNA: TGTGCCAGCAGCAGAAAGACAGGACAACTAACCTACGAGCAGTACTTC
V gene: TRBV2; J gene: TRBJ2-1; clone size: NA; D gene: TRBD2; CDR3 protein: CASRPQLAGDNEQFF; CDR3 DNA: TGTGCCAGCCGTCCCCAACTAGCGGGGGACAATGAGCAGTTCTTC
V gene: TRBV27; J gene: TRBJ2-5; clone size: NA; D gene: NA; CDR3 protein: CASSLLGEVGETQYF; CDR3 DNA: TGTGCCAGCAGTTTATTGGGGGAGGTCGGAGAGACCCAGTACTTC
V gene: TRBV4-1; J gene: TRBJ2-7; clone size: NA; D gene: TRBD1; CDR3 protein: CASSQVQGVQGYEQYF; CDR3 DNA: TGCGCCAGCAGCCAAGTACAGGGGGTCCAGGGCTACGAGCAGTACTTC
V gene: TRBV6-6; J gene: TRBJ2-5; clone size: few; D gene: NA; CDR3 protein: CASSYGSATDF; CDR3 DNA: TGTGCCAGCAGTTATGGTAGCGCTACCGACTTC
V gene: TRBV2; J gene: TRBJ2-7; clone size: NA; D gene: TRBD1; CDR3 protein: CASKLGQGAGYEQYF; CDR3 DNA: TGTGCCAGCAAACTTGGACAGGGGGCGGGCTACGAGCAGTACTTC
V gene: TRBV6-4; J gene: TRBJ2-7; clone size: NA; D gene: NA; CDR3 protein: CASSDPCLAGQTHYEQYF; CDR3 DNA: TGTGCCAGCAGTGACCCCTGCCTAGCTGGGCAAACTCACTACGAGCAGTACTTC
V gene: TRBV5-5; J gene: TRBJ2-5; clone size: NA; D gene: NA; CDR3 protein: CASSHREETQYF; CDR3 DNA: TGTGCCAGCAGCCACAGGGAAGAGACCCAGTACTTC
V gene: TRBV7-9; J gene: TRBJ2-5; clone size: NA; D gene: TRBD1; CDR3 protein: CASSLARTGQETQYF; CDR3 DNA: TGTGCCAGCAGCTTAGCCCGGACAGGCCAAGAGACCCAGTACTTC
V gene: TRBV10-3; J gene: TRBJ2-7; clone size: few; D gene: TRBD2; CDR3 protein: CAISESPAGTSGEQYF; CDR3 DNA: TGTGCCATCAGTGAGTCGCCTGCCGGGACTAGCGGCGAGCAGTACTTC
V gene: TRBV7-9; J gene: TRBJ1-3; clone size: few; D gene: TRBD1; CDR3 protein: CSSTPSPGGTGNTIYF; CDR3 DNA: TGTTCCAGCACCCCTTCCCCAGGGGGTACTGGAAACACCATATATTTT
V gene: TRBV6-6; J gene: TRBJ1-2; clone size: NA; D gene: NA; CDR3 protein: CASSYTGLSYGYTF; CDR3 DNA: TGTGCCAGCAGTTACACGGGACTGTCCTATGGCTACACCTTC
V gene: TRBV7-2; J gene: TRBJ1-2; clone size: NA; D gene: NA; CDR3 protein: CASIPGGTNYSYTF; CDR3 DNA: TGTGCCAGCATCCCCGGCGGAACTAACTATAGCTACACCTTC
V gene: TRBV29-1; J gene: TRBJ2-1; clone size: NA; D gene: NA; CDR3 protein: CSVAPTVNNEQFF; CDR3 DNA: TGCAGCGTCGCCCCGACAGTTAACAATGAGCAGTTCTTC
V gene: TRBV7-6; J gene: TRBJ2-5; clone size: NA; D gene: NA; CDR3 protein: CASSLGGRTETQYF; CDR3 DNA: TGTGCCAGCAGCTTAGGGGGCCGAACAGAGACCCAGTACTTC
V gene: TRBV6-5; J gene: TRBJ1-1; clone size: NA; D gene: TRBD1; CDR3 protein: CASSPLDRADTEAFF; CDR3 DNA: TGTGCCAGCAGTCCCCTGGACAGGGCCGATACTGAAGCTTTCTTT
V gene: TRBV4-1; J gene: TRBJ1-2; clone size: NA; D gene: TRBD1; CDR3 protein: CASSHGTGDYGYTF; CDR3 DNA: TGCGCCAGCAGCCACGGGACAGGGGACTATGGCTACACCTTC
V gene: TRBV6-1; J gene: TRBJ1-3; clone size: NA; D gene: NA; CDR3 protein: CATTREAAGNTIYF; CDR3 DNA: TGTGCCACCACAAGAGAGGCGGCTGGAAACACCATATATTTT
V gene: TRBV5-1; J gene: TRBJ1-3; clone size: few; D gene: NA; CDR3 protein: CASSLNDQGISSGNTIYF; CDR3 DNA: TGCGCCAGCAGCTTAAATGACCAGGGGATAAGCTCTGGAAACACCATATATTTT
V gene: TRBV6-5; J gene: TRBJ1-2; clone size: NA; D gene: TRBD1; CDR3 protein: CASSRQGLNYGYTF; CDR3 DNA: TGTGCCAGCAGTCGACAGGGGCTTAACTATGGCTACACCTTC
V gene: TRBV6-1; J gene: TRBJ2-7; clone size: NA; D gene: TRBD1; CDR3 protein: CASSGPGTGVEQYF; CDR3 DNA: TGTGCCAGCAGTGGACCCGGGACAGGAGTCGAGCAGTACTTC
V gene: TRBV4-3; J gene: TRBJ1-2; clone size: few; D gene: NA; CDR3 protein: CASTPGYGYGYTF; CDR3 DNA: TGCGCCAGCACCCCGGGGTACGGCTATGGCTACACCTTC
V gene: TRBV7-2; J gene: TRBJ2-1; clone size: NA; D gene: TRBD1; CDR3 protein: CASTPDRALYNEQFF; CDR3 DNA: TGTGCCAGCACCCCCGACAGGGCCCTTTACAATGAGCAGTTCTTC
V gene: TRBV4-1; J gene: TRBJ1-5; clone size: NA; D gene: NA; CDR3 protein: CASSQGSTGNQPQHF; CDR3 DNA: TGCGCCAGCAGCCAAGGCAGTACAGGGAATCAGCCCCAGCATTTT
V gene: TRBV7-9; J gene: TRBJ2-3; clone size: once; D gene: NA; CDR3 protein: CSSSSGVADTQYF; CDR3 DNA: TGTTCCAGCAGCTCAGGGGTGGCAGATACGCAGTATTTT
V gene: TRBV5-1; J gene: TRBJ2-3; clone size: NA; D gene: TRBD2; CDR3 protein: CASNEPSGGSSTDTQYF; CDR3 DNA: TGCGCCAGCAATGAACCTAGCGGGGGATCTAGCACAGATACGCAGTATTTT
V gene: TRBV7-2; J gene: TRBJ2-7; clone size: NA; D gene: TRBD1; CDR3 protein: CASSSTGGFYEQYF; CDR3 DNA: TGTGCCAGCAGCTCGACAGGGGGCTTTTACGAGCAGTACTTC
V gene: TRBV30; J gene: TRBJ2-2; clone size: NA; D gene: NA; CDR3 protein: CAWTPRGRVDTGELFF; CDR3 DNA: TGTGCCTGGACTCCTAGGGGGAGGGTGGACACCGGGGAGCTGTTTTTT
V gene: TRBV6-6; J gene: TRBJ1-1; clone size: NA; D gene: TRBD1; CDR3 protein: CASSYEQGAVNTEAFF; CDR3 DNA: TGTGCCAGCAGTTATGAACAGGGGGCCGTGAACACTGAAGCTTTCTTT
V gene: TRBV7-9; J gene: TRBJ2-1; clone size: few; D gene: NA; CDR3 protein: CASSLGQGTYNEQFF; CDR3 DNA: TGTGCCAGCAGCTTAGGGCAGGGAACTTACAATGAGCAGTTCTTC